The 9 T cell receptor beta chains in this list originate from one sample, sequenced in a study of T-cell reconstitution after alpha-beta-depleted transplantation in children. A library of TCRbeta sequences, prepared with unique molecular identifiers, was generated. Each CDR3 protein is one row after TCRdb ran MiXCR on the PCR reads. The data show about 900,000 distinct CDR3 sequences, around 30% seen once. The specimen was PBMCs, mostly from graft donor cells, collected 360 days after TCRalphabeta/CD19-depleted stem cell transplant. These receptors originate from a boy under two years old who had a stem cell transplant for SCID, so the T cells may come from the graft donor.

The gene calls are TRBV12-3 or TRBV12-4 and TRBJ2-3, with 9 positions matching TRBD2. Trimming cost V 3 bases and J 4 bases; bases outside gene matches: 5. The CDR3 consists of 15 residues. As DNA, the CDR3 is TGTGCCAGCAGTTTCCAGCGGGGGGCCCCAGATACGCAGTATTTT. Protein sequence: CASSFQRGAPDTQYF.

This chain joins TRBV5-1 and TRBJ2-3, with D perhaps matching TRBD2 (6 bases). Trimming removed 0 bases at V and 0 bases at J, with 17 bases between. Germline values: CDR1 SGHRS, CDR2 YFSETQ. This CDR3 is built from 18 residues. The CDR3: CASSLAEIAETSTDTQYF. The CDR3 DNA sequence: TGCGCCAGCAGCTTGGCGGAGATAGCGGAAACTAGCACAGATACGCAGTATTTT.

In this sample, this clonotype turned up a few times. This sequence joins TRBV4-1 and TRBJ2-4, with a possible D match to TRBD2 (6 bases). The CDR3 is made up of 17 amino acids. Germline V CDR1 and CDR2: MGHRA, YSYEKL. V was pared by 2 bases and J by 0 bases, with 14 bases between. This chain's CDR3 is CASSQLGGVIAKNIQYF. CDR3 bases: TGCGCCAGCAGCCAACTAGGAGGGGTTATAGCCAAAAACATTCAGTACTTC.

This clonotype has more than one count but fewer than ten. V gene TRBV25-1 combines with J gene TRBJ2-1; a possible D gene is TRBD1 (5 bases). Germline V gene sequence: CDR1 MGHDK, CDR2 SYGVNS. The CDR3 extends over 14 amino acids. Trimming left V 3 bases short and J 2 bases short, with 8 bases between. The CDR3 sequence: CASSDRTPYNEQFF. CDR3 nucleotides: TGTGCCAGCAGTGACCGGACACCCTACAATGAGCAGTTCTTC.

The chain employs TRBV5-6 and TRBJ1-1; 7 positions agree with TRBD1. This CDR3 has 13 amino acids. The V gene end was trimmed by 3 bases and the J gene end by 5 bases; junction bases not matched to a gene: 4. The germline V gene has CDR1 SGHDT and CDR2 YYEEEE. The CDR3 loop is CASSYTGVTEAFF. Here the CDR3 DNA reads TGTGCCAGCAGCTATACAGGGGTGACTGAAGCTTTCTTT.

A few counts support this clonotype. This chain's CDR3 is CSVASGLNTEAFF. CDR3 DNA sequence: TGCAGCGTTGCGTCCGGGTTGAACACTGAAGCTTTCTTT. The chain couples TRBV29-1 to TRBJ1-1; D is uncertain. CDR1 SQVTM and CDR2 ANQGSEA come from the germline V gene. The V and J ends lost 4 bases and 0 bases respectively, with 9 bases between them. This CDR3 has 13 amino acids. Based on the CDR3 plus reference TRBV29-1 and TRBJ1-1, the full variable domain is SAVISQKPSRDICQRGTSLTIQCQVDSQVTMMFWYRQQPGQSLTLIATANQGSEATYESGFVIDKFPISRPNLTFSTLTVSNMSPEDSSIYLCSVASGLNTEAFFGQGTRLTVV.

V is TRBV4-2 and J is TRBJ2-7; 8 bases map to TRBD2. Germline V gives CDR1 LGHNA, CDR2 YNFKEQ. The length of the CDR3 is 15 residues. After removal of 3 bases from V and 2 bases from J, the junction contained 6 bases not matched to a gene. CDR3 in amino acids: CASSHGTRGTYEQYF. The CDR3 region has the DNA TGTGCCAGCAGCCACGGGACTAGGGGGACCTACGAGCAGTACTTC.

V usage is TRBV7-2 and J usage is TRBJ2-3; D gene uncertain. V was pared by 5 bases and J by 2 bases, with 14 bases between. This CDR3 comprises 15 residues. The germline V gene has CDR1 SGHTA and CDR2 FQGNSA. CDR3 region: CASSTRMGNTDTQYF. The DNA for the CDR3 is TGTGCCAGCAGCACGAGGATGGGGAACACAGATACGCAGTATTTT.

The J gene is TRBJ2-5, the V gene TRBV7-8, with 13 positions matching TRBD2. After removal of 3 bases from V and 7 bases from J, the junction contained 5 bases not matched to a gene. The CDR3 totals 15 residues. CDR1 is SGHVS, CDR2 FQNEAQ, per germline. This CDR3 reads CASSLGLAGRGTQYF. In DNA form, the CDR3 reads TGTGCCAGCAGCTTGGGACTAGCGGGGCGTGGGACCCAGTACTTC.